This T cell receptor beta chain was sequenced for a study of prognosis after radiotherapy for stage I lung cancer. Overall study context: As radiotherapy, SBRT was administered in 3 to 5 fractions with a biologically effective dose of at least 100 Gy. Study-level points and caveats: Lower post-radiation Shannon entropy was seen in patients who went on to develop distant metastases.

Researchers used two-round multiplex PCR to amplify TCR beta CDR3 starting from genomic DNA. The first PCR round targeted every TRBV and TRBJ gene with specific primers. TCRdb analysed the multiplex PCR reads with MiXCR anew, one entry per CDR3 protein. The sample contains more than 15,000 distinct CDR3 sequences, about three fifths of which appear only once. There were no patients with prior chemotherapy, radiotherapy or other malignancies, and all were node-negative on CT and PET/CT. As regards this clonotype: The antigen is not known.

This sequence originates from a donor aged 50 or older with non-small cell lung cancer. The material was PBMCs, obtained before or after stereotactic body radiation therapy (not recorded which).

The CDR3 region is CASSLIAGSMDTQYF. CDR3 bases: TGTGCCAGCAGCTTAATAGCGGGGTCCATGGATACGCAGTATTTT. This chain uses TRBV11-2 with TRBJ2-3; 8 bases are shared with TRBD2. Trimming removed 2 bases from V and 6 bases from J; junction bases left unmatched: 7. The CDR3 covers 15 residues. Germline V lookup: CDR1 SGHAT, CDR2 FQNNGV.